The clone carrying this T cell receptor (beta chain) was recorded a few times. Its target is unknown. At the Johns Hopkins FTIC core, DNA taken from cultured CD4+ T cells was sequenced by way of the Oncomine TCR Beta short-read assay. TCRdb called the PCR reads again in MiXCR, with one record for every CDR3 protein. The table has nearly 15,000 distinct CDR3 sequences, less than 30% seen once; the top ten hold approximately 20%. CDR3 length: 15 amino acids. From germline, CDR1 is SNHLY and CDR2 FYNNEI. J lost 5 bases, V lost 5 bases, and 7 bases had no gene match. This entry belongs to a study of vaccination and CD4 T cells after COVID-19. Background on the study: Between diagnosis and the drawing of post-COVID samples lay a median around 98 days (range 35 to 161).

Treatment specified: roughly ten-day PBMC culture with coronavirus spike peptide pools or control peptides (ViraFEST assay). Antigen-specific T cell expansion with peptide pools preceded TCR sequencing in the ViraFEST approach. Sequenced material: cultured CD4+ T cells from blood. V and J are TRBV2 and TRBJ2-2, with 8 bases identical to TRBD2. The receptor comes from a human donor with COVID-19. The CDR3 loop is CASSPRGGRTGELFF. CDR3 coding DNA: TGTGCCAGCAGTCCCCGGGGGGGAAGGACCGGGGAGCTGTTTTTT. The whole variable domain, remainder taken from reference TRBV2 and TRBJ2-2, is EPEVTQTPSHQVTQMGQEVILRCVPISNHLYFYWYRQILGQKVEFLVSFYNNEISEKSEIFDDQFSVERPDGSNFTLKIRSTKLEDSAMYFCASSPRGGRTGELFFGEGSRLTVL.